Sequencing of this TCR beta chain was carried out in a study of memory B cells and T cells in multiple sclerosis. Profiled with immunoSEQ multiplex PCR; TCRdb holds only in-frame clones, not every one. The data hold 30,000 to 40,000 clones, with 86% observed a single time. Stimulus-free culture yielded autoproliferating CFSE-dim and non-proliferating CFSE-high T cells, each sequenced separately. Replicate wells were pooled after less than eight days of stimulus-free culture of roughly 5x10^7 CFSE-labeled PBMCs. On this clone itself: Its target is not known.

The CDR3 loop spans 13 amino acids. V lost 0 bases and J 8 bases, leaving 7 bases between the germline ends. Germline V gene lookup returns CDR1 LGHNA and CDR2 YNFKEQ. This sequence originates from a human donor with multiple sclerosis. The genes are TRBV4-2 and TRBJ1-4; perhaps TRBD1 as D (6 bases). Sequencing input: PBMCs from blood kept in culture. CDR3 protein: CASSQDDREKLFF. The CDR3 DNA reads as TGTGCCAGCAGCCAAGATGACAGGGAAAAACTGTTTTTT.